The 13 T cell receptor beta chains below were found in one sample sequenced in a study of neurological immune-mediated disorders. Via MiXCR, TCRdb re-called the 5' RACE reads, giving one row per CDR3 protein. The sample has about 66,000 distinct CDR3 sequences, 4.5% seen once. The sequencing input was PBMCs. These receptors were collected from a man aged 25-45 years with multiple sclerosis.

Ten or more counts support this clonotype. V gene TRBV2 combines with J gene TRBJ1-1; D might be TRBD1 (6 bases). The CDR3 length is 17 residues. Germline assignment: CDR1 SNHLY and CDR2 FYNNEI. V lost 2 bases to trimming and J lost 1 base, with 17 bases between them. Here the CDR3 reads CASSEKVWKTGNTEAFF. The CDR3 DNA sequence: TGTGCCAGCAGTGAAAAGGTATGGAAGACAGGGAACACTGAAGCTTTCTTT.

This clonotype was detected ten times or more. The CDR3 DNA reads as TGTGCCAGCAGTTTAATACGCCCAGCTAAGGGTGGCTACACCTTC. It specifies CASSLIRPAKGGYTF. This chain joins TRBV12-3 or TRBV12-4 and TRBJ1-2, with no clear D. Trimming removed 2 bases at V and 7 bases at J, with 17 bases between. The CDR3 is 15 amino acids.

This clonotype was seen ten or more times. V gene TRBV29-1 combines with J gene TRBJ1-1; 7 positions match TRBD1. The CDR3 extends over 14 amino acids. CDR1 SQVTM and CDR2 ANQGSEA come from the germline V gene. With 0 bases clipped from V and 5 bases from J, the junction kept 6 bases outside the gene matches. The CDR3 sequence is CSVEDRGGWTEAFF. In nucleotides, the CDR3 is TGCAGCGTTGAAGATCGAGGGGGCTGGACTGAAGCTTTCTTT. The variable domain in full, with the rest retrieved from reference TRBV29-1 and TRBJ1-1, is SAVISQKPSRDICQRGTSLTIQCQVDSQVTMMFWYRQQPGQSLTLIATANQGSEATYESGFVIDKFPISRPNLTFSTLTVSNMSPEDSSIYLCSVEDRGGWTEAFFGQGTRLTVV.

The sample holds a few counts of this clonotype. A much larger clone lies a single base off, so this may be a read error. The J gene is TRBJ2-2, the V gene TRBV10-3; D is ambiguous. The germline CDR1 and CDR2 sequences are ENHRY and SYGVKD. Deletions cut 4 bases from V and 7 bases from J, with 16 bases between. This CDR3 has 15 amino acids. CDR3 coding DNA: TGTGCCATCAGTGGCGTCTCCAAAGGTGGCGGGGAGCTGTTTTTT. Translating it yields CAISGVSKGGGELFF.

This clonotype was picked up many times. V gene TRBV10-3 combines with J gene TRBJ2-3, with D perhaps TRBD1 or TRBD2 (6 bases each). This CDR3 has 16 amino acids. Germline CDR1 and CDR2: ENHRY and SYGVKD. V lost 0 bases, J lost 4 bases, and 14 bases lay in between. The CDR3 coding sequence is TGTGCCATCAGTGAGTCGATAGGGGGGACGGCAGATACGCAGTATTTT. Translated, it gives CAISESIGGTADTQYF.

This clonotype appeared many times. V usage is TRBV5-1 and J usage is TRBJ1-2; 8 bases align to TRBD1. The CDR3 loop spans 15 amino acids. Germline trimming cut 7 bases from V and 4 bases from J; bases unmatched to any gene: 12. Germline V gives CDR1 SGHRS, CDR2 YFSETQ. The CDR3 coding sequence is TGCGCCAGCCGTTCCCTGAGCGGGACAGGCTATGGCTACACCTTC. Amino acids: CASRSLSGTGYGYTF.

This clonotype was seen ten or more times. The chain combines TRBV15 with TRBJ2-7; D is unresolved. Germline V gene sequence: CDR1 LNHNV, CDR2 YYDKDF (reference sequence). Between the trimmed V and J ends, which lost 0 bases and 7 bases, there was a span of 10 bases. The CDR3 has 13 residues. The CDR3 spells CATSRDSDREQYF. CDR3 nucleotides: TGTGCCACCAGCAGAGATTCTGATAGGGAGCAGTACTTC.

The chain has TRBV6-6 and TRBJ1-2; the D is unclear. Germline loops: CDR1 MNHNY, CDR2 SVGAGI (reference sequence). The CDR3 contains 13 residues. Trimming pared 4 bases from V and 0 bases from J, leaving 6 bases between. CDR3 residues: CASSWYSNYGYTF. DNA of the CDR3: TGTGCCAGCAGTTGGTATTCTAACTATGGCTACACCTTC.

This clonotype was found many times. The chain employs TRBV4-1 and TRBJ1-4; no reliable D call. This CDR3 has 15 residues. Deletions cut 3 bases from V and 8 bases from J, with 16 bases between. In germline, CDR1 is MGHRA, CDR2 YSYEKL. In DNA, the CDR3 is TGCGCCAGCAGCCACGCGGCCTCCTCGGGGGAAAAACTGTTTTTT. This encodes CASSHAASSGEKLFF.

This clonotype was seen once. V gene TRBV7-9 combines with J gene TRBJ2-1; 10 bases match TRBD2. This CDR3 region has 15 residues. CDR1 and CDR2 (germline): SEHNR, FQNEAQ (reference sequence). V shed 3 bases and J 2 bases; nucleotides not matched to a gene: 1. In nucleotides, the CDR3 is TGTGCCAGCAGCTTTCTAGCGGGGGCCTACAATGAGCAGTTCTTC. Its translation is CASSFLAGAYNEQFF.

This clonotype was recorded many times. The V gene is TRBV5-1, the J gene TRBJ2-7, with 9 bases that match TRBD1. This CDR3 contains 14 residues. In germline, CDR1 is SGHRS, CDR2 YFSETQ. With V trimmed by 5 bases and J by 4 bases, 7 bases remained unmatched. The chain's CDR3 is CASRTGTGSYEQYF. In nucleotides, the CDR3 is TGCGCCAGCAGAACCGGGACAGGGAGTTACGAGCAGTACTTC.

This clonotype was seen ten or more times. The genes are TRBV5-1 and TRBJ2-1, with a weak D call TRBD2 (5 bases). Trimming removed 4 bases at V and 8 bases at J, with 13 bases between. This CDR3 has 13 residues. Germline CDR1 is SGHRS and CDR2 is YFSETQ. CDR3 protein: CASSPGIGYEQFF. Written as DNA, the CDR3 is TGCGCCAGCAGCCCGGGAATAGGGTATGAGCAGTTCTTC.

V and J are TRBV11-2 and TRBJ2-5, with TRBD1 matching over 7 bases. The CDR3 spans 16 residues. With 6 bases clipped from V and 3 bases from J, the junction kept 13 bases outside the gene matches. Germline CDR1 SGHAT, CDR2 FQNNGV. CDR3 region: CASRAWGQQTEETQYF. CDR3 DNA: TGTGCCAGCAGAGCGTGGGGACAGCAGACAGAAGAGACCCAGTACTTC.